A selection of T cell receptor beta chains follows, all from one sample in a study of neurological immune-mediated disorders. Via MiXCR, TCRdb re-called the 5' RACE reads, giving one row per CDR3 protein. The sample has about 62,000 distinct CDR3 sequences; 3.5% to 4.5% are singletons. Sequencing used PBMCs. These TCRs come from a woman aged 45-60 years with multiple sclerosis. Each CDR3 is given with its conserved first and last residue. The order of the fields is D gene, clone size, V gene, J gene, CDR3 protein, CDR3 DNA. The D gene is left open where the match is weak. Clone sizes are shown as how often the clone was seen (once, few, many) or a class if it is expanded.

D gene: TRBD2; clone size: many; V gene: TRBV7-9; J gene: TRBJ2-7; CDR3 protein: CASMGLAGIPPYEQYF; CDR3 DNA: TGTGCCAGCATGGGGCTAGCGGGAATTCCTCCCTACGAGCAGTACTTC
D gene: TRBD2; clone size: many; V gene: TRBV7-2; J gene: TRBJ2-1; CDR3 protein: CASSLAASGRYEQFF; CDR3 DNA: TGTGCCAGCAGCTTAGCGGCTAGCGGGAGATACGAGCAGTTCTTC
D gene: -; clone size: many; V gene: TRBV6-2/TRBV6-3; J gene: TRBJ2-7; CDR3 protein: CASSYDYEQYF; CDR3 DNA: TGTGCCAGCAGTTACGACTACGAGCAGTACTTC
D gene: -; clone size: many; V gene: TRBV5-1; J gene: TRBJ2-6; CDR3 protein: CASSLGNLGANVLTF; CDR3 DNA: TGCGCCAGCAGCCTTGGGAACCTTGGGGCCAACGTCCTGACTTTC
D gene: TRBD1; clone size: few; V gene: TRBV7-6; J gene: TRBJ2-5; CDR3 protein: CASSSGQGVQETQYF; CDR3 DNA: TGTGCCAGCAGCTCGGGACAGGGGGTCCAAGAGACCCAGTACTTC
D gene: TRBD1; clone size: medium-sized; V gene: TRBV15; J gene: TRBJ2-7; CDR3 protein: CATSRGTGGSYEQYF; CDR3 DNA: TGTGCCACCAGCAGAGGGACAGGGGGCTCCTACGAGCAGTACTTC
D gene: TRBD1; clone size: many; V gene: TRBV5-1; J gene: TRBJ1-2; CDR3 protein: CASSFQTGEGYGYTF; CDR3 DNA: TGCGCCAGCAGCTTTCAGACAGGGGAAGGCTATGGCTACACCTTC
D gene: -; clone size: many; V gene: TRBV7-9; J gene: TRBJ1-3; CDR3 protein: CASSLALELWGNTIYF; CDR3 DNA: TGTGCCAGCAGCTTAGCCTTGGAGCTTTGGGGAAACACCATATATTTT
D gene: -; clone size: many; V gene: TRBV12-3/TRBV12-4; J gene: TRBJ2-5; CDR3 protein: CASTRGETQYF; CDR3 DNA: TGTGCCAGCACCCGAGGGGAGACCCAGTACTTC
D gene: -; clone size: many; V gene: TRBV5-6; J gene: TRBJ2-1; CDR3 protein: CASSLGGRGGGFF; CDR3 DNA: TGTGCCAGCAGCTTGGGGGGCCGGGGCGGAGGGTTCTTC
D gene: -; clone size: many; V gene: TRBV29-1; J gene: TRBJ1-1; CDR3 protein: CSVVVGSLNTEAFF; CDR3 DNA: TGCAGCGTTGTCGTGGGGAGCTTGAACACTGAAGCTTTCTTT
D gene: TRBD1; clone size: many; V gene: TRBV27; J gene: TRBJ1-1; CDR3 protein: CASSLKGAAAEAFF; CDR3 DNA: TGTGCCAGCAGTTTAAAGGGGGCAGCCGCTGAAGCTTTCTTT
D gene: TRBD1; clone size: many; V gene: TRBV2; J gene: TRBJ1-1; CDR3 protein: CASSATGVRYTEAFF; CDR3 DNA: TGTGCCAGCAGTGCTACAGGGGTTAGGTACACTGAAGCTTTCTTT
D gene: -; clone size: few; V gene: TRBV7-8; J gene: TRBJ1-2; CDR3 protein: CASSADHYYGYTF; CDR3 DNA: TGTGCCAGCAGCGCGGACCACTACTATGGCTACACCTTC
D gene: -; clone size: many; V gene: TRBV12-3/TRBV12-4; J gene: TRBJ2-5; CDR3 protein: CASSSLPGSGETQYF; CDR3 DNA: TGTGCCAGCAGTTCCCTTCCGGGTTCTGGGGAGACCCAGTACTTC
D gene: -; clone size: many; V gene: TRBV5-1; J gene: TRBJ2-1; CDR3 protein: CASRDGTRDLYNEQFF; CDR3 DNA: TGCGCCAGCCGAGATGGGACCAGGGATCTTTACAATGAGCAGTTCTTC
D gene: -; clone size: many; V gene: TRBV5-6; J gene: TRBJ1-1; CDR3 protein: CASSDRRGGNTEAFF; CDR3 DNA: TGTGCCAGCAGTGACCGTCGGGGGGGGAACACTGAAGCTTTCTTT
D gene: TRBD1; clone size: few; V gene: TRBV4-2; J gene: TRBJ1-1; CDR3 protein: CASSQSDRALTEAFF; CDR3 DNA: TGTGCCAGCAGCCAATCCGACAGGGCCCTCACTGAAGCTTTCTTT
D gene: -; clone size: many; V gene: TRBV12-3/TRBV12-4; J gene: TRBJ1-2; CDR3 protein: CASRSGTENYGYTF; CDR3 DNA: TGTGCCAGCAGATCCGGGACGGAAAACTATGGCTACACCTTC
D gene: -; clone size: many; V gene: TRBV6-2/TRBV6-3; J gene: TRBJ2-1; CDR3 protein: CASSQTLDSYNEQFF; CDR3 DNA: TGTGCCAGCAGTCAAACCCTGGACTCCTACAATGAGCAGTTCTTC
D gene: -; clone size: many; V gene: TRBV11-1; J gene: TRBJ2-5; CDR3 protein: CASSLRGGRHQETQYF; CDR3 DNA: TGTGCCAGCAGCTTAAGGGGGGGCCGACATCAAGAGACCCAGTACTTC
D gene: TRBD1; clone size: many; V gene: TRBV20-1; J gene: TRBJ2-7; CDR3 protein: CSALLPGQGAPEQYF; CDR3 DNA: TGCAGTGCACTGCTTCCGGGACAGGGGGCGCCCGAGCAGTACTTC
D gene: -; clone size: many; V gene: TRBV20-1; J gene: TRBJ1-1; CDR3 protein: CSARRDMNTEAFF; CDR3 DNA: TGCAGTGCTAGAAGGGACATGAACACTGAAGCTTTCTTT
D gene: TRBD1; clone size: many; V gene: TRBV7-2; J gene: TRBJ1-6; CDR3 protein: CASSSAPYRGRSRSPLHF; CDR3 DNA: TGTGCCAGCAGCTCAGCCCCTTACAGGGGGCGGAGTAGATCACCCCTCCACTTT